The sample holds many counts of the clone carrying this TCR beta chain. Its antigen remains unidentified. This CDR3 contains 16 residues. V was clipped by 0 bases and J by 2 bases, with 14 bases between them. Germline-derived CDR1 and CDR2 are SGHVS and FQNEAQ. Absent ophthalmopathy progression within 18 months defined stable Graves' hyperthyroidism. The sample belongs to a study of T cells in Graves' hyperthyroidism and ophthalmopathy. Study results and limitations: A model built on 13 V-J features separated ophthalmopathy from stable hyperthyroidism.

Regions amplified from RNA transcripts were the TCR beta CDR3 regions. Carried out on the TCR CDR3, a first-round RT-PCR used the HTBI primer set. TCRdb re-derived calls from the multiplex PCR reads in MiXCR, one entry per CDR3 protein. The sample consists of some 400,000 distinct CDR3 sequences, over 15% of them appearing once. The source material was blood. The chain links TRBV7-8 to TRBJ2-7; D gene uncertain. This TCR was sampled from a woman aged 18-30 years with Graves' hyperthyroidism. DNA of the CDR3: TGTGCCAGCAGCTTAGCGGGCTGGGCGAAAACCTACGAGCAGTACTTC. Encoded protein: CASSLAGWAKTYEQYF.